This TCR beta chain was recovered during a study of T cells in localized non-small cell lung cancer. Turning to this clone: The antigen is unknown.

Study outcomes and limitations: A median of around 58 clones ranked among the top 100 in tumor appeared in adjacent lung. Clonality peaked in uninvolved adjacent lung rather than tumor. Without multi-region sequencing, intratumor heterogeneity could not be excluded.

Clones were sequenced by immunoSEQ multiplex PCR, and TCRdb holds only the in-frame ones, with some missing. This sample has over 70,000 clones, with 86% found just once. The material sequenced was peripheral blood, taken before any cancer treatment. The sequence came from a male donor aged 60 or over with stage III squamous cell lung carcinoma.

The CDR3 DNA reads TGTGCCAGCAGCTACCGGGACTACGATCAGCCCCAGCATTTT. Translating gives CASSYRDYDQPQHF. The V gene is TRBV7-9, the J gene TRBJ1-5; D is perhaps TRBD1 (5 bases). V shed 4 bases and J shed 5 bases, with 12 bases lying between them. Germline V gives CDR1 SEHNR, CDR2 FQNEAQ (reference sequence). There are 14 residues in the CDR3.